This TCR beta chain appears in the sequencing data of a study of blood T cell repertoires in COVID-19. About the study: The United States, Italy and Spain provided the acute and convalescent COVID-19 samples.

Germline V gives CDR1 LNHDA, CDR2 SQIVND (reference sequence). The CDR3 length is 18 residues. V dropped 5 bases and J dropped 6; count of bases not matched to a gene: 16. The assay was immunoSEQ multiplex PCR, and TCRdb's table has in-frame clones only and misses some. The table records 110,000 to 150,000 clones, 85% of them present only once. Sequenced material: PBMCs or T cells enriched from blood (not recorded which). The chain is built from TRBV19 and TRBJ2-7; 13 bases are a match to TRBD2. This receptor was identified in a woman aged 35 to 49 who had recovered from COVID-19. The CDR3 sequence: CASSPNRGLAGRHSEQYF. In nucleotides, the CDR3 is TGTGCCAGTAGTCCCAATCGGGGACTAGCGGGACGGCACTCCGAGCAGTACTTC.